This T cell receptor (beta chain) was sequenced during a study of early T cells in non-severe SARS-CoV-2 infection (dated by TCRdb to the early 2020s). A note on the overall study: Bulk RNA from unsorted whole blood was used for TCR sequencing, so alpha and beta chains could not be paired.

Inclusive of the bounding cysteine and phenylalanine, the CDR3 is 12 residues long. Only the CDR3 DNA stays, 36 bases, in frame from base 1. Libraries came from 5' RACE. Sequenced on a NextSeq 500. Unique molecular identifiers were attached to individual cDNA molecules in the TCR library protocol so that sequencing error and PCR bias could be corrected. Both TCR alpha and beta chains were sequenced, and tight co-correlation was observed between alpha and beta sequence abundances in each sample. The authors processed their data as follows. V gene, J gene and CDR3 annotation of TCR sequences was performed with Decombinator V4. Expanded TCRs were defined as changing significantly between any two time points under a Poisson model with p below 0.0001. TCR abundances were normalised to the total number of TCRs sequenced in each sample and reported as counts per million. MAIT TCRs were defined by TRAV1-2 paired with TRAJ12, TRAJ20 or TRAJ33, and iNKT TCRs by TRAV10 paired with TRAJ18. VDJdb, accessed on 1 November 2021, was searched for TCRs annotated for CMV, EBV and SARS-CoV-2, and TCRs annotated for more than one antigen were excluded. The public sequencing data were trimmed at Q25 with fastp and processed into clonotypes with MiXCR by TCRdb, which kept only in-frame beta chains. Rows with a matching CDR3 protein are joined into one entry that keeps the most common DNA and genes. What appears here as the V and J calls and clone size reflects TCRdb's work, not the paper's. In all, the sample holds about 68,000 distinct CDR3 sequences, and more than 9% of those were seen once. The ten largest clonotypes hold more than 1.5% of the sample.

On this clonotype itself: Its binding antigen is unknown. The junction departs from the called germline gene at one end, perhaps through a read error.

The study was a case-control design nested within a healthcare worker cohort in London, UK, with weekly nasopharyngeal swab PCR tests and blood sampling. Healthcare workers were enrolled in the week of the UK lockdown, from 23 to 31 March 2020, and were followed every week for up to roughly 15 weeks. General study outcomes and caveats: Matching against VDJdb was skewed toward anti-spike CD8 responses, likely underestimated virus-specific expansions, and missed private and CD4 specificities.

The source of this sequence is an adult who was a healthcare worker with PCR-confirmed SARS-CoV-2 infection or an uninfected control (not recorded which). Material for sequencing was whole blood. Recombination linked TRBV12-3 or TRBV12-4 to TRBJ2-5; confidence is insufficient to name the D gene. Here is the DNA: TGCGCCAGCAGTTTGATGGGGGAGACCCAGTACTTC. Translation gives CASSLMGETQYF.